The T cell receptor (beta chain) under discussion was sequenced for a study of blood T cells in healthy people across ages. General study points: Because donor CMV status was unknown, expanded clonotype changes were possibly confounded. Per million T cells, TCR beta diversity dropped roughly linearly as age increased. From one million sequenced T cells, diversity estimates were lower bounds. Compared with aged donors, long-lived donors showed fewer expanded clones, suggesting selection.

The use of a sample-barcoded 5' primer and a J-beta primer mix characterized a second PCR of about 6 to 11 cycles. MiXCR, applied by TCRdb to the 5' RACE reads, yields one record per CDR3 protein. The table includes 1,800,000 or so distinct CDR3 sequences, about two fifths detected once. In regard to this clonotype: Its antigen is currently unknown.

Germline-derived CDR1 and CDR2 are SGHRS and YFSETQ. V was pared by 7 bases and J by 4 bases, with 11 bases of the junction left unmatched. This CDR3 spans 15 amino acids. Sequencing used blood. This TCR derives from a human donor in good health. This rearrangement joins TRBV5-1 to TRBJ2-3; 8 bases agree with TRBD2. CDR3 loop: CASGFTGTRSDTQYF. CDR3 DNA sequence: TGCGCCAGCGGGTTTACCGGGACTAGATCAGATACGCAGTATTTT.